At least ten counts were recorded for the clone carrying this TCR beta chain. Its target is not known. An equimolar mix of two oligonucleotides served as the beta constant-region primer for TRBC1 and TRBC2. Four rounds of PCR amplified the ligated cDNA using nested alpha and beta constant-region primers plus SP2. TCRdb re-called the UMI-ligation and nested PCR reads with MiXCR, one entry per CDR3 protein. The repertoire consists of more than 95,000 distinct CDR3 sequences, with around 15% occurring once and the leading ten covering roughly 3.1%. These data are taken from a study of naive and memory T cell subsets. The CDR3 covers 15 residues. J lost 0 bases, V lost 5 bases, and 5 bases had no gene match. Regarding the study as a whole: Over 95% of naive TCR sequences appeared only once after error correction, unlike memory subsets. Especially in CD8 cells, naive repertoires contained a few larger clonotypes, possibly CD45RA-re-expressing memory cells.

This receptor was obtained from a human donor in good health. The chain uses TRBV12-3 or TRBV12-4 and TRBJ2-3; 7 bases line up with TRBD1. The source material was naive CD8+ T cells from blood. CDR3: CASSPRDSSTDTQYF. The CDR3 DNA is TGTGCCAGCAGTCCCCGGGACAGTAGCACAGATACGCAGTATTTT.